Presented here are 9 T cell receptor beta chains from one specimen sequenced in a study of blood T cell repertoires in COVID-19. The assay was immunoSEQ multiplex PCR, and TCRdb's table has in-frame clones only and misses some. The sample shows some 200,000 clones, 84% of them seen only once. The specimen sequenced was peripheral blood. Receptor source: a woman aged 40-49 years who had recovered from COVID-19.

The rearrangement joins TRBV2 to TRBJ1-3; TRBD1 matches 8 bases. Germline trimming cut 6 bases from V and 3 bases from J; bases unmatched to any gene: 10. The CDR3 is made up of 16 amino acids. Germline V lookup: CDR1 SNHLY, CDR2 FYNNEI. The CDR3 loop reads CASRNLDRVNGNTIYF. The CDR3, as DNA: TGTGCCAGCAGGAACCTGGACAGGGTGAATGGAAACACCATATATTTT.

J is TRBJ2-3 and V is TRBV7-9; TRBD2 agrees at 11 bases. CDR1 and CDR2 (germline): SEHNR, FQNEAQ (reference sequence). Losses at the gene ends were 5 bases for V and 3 bases for J; bases not matched to a gene: 10. The CDR3 runs 17 residues. The CDR3 region has the DNA TGTGCCAGCAGCCCCCTTTATAGCGGGGGGGCAACAGATACGCAGTATTTT. Encoded protein: CASSPLYSGGATDTQYF.

The chain combines TRBV15 with TRBJ2-5; maybe TRBD2 (6 bases). In germline, CDR1 is LNHNV, CDR2 YYDKDF (reference sequence). Trimming shortened V by 1 base and J by 2 bases, and 11 bases separated the two germline ends. The CDR3 covers 15 residues. CDR3 nucleotide sequence: TGTGCCACCAGCAGAGGTGGCGGGGCACAAGAGACCCAGTACTTC. This sequence encodes CATSRGGGAQETQYF.

The J gene is TRBJ1-6, the V gene TRBV7-9; possibly TRBD1 for D (6 bases). Germline lookup yields CDR1 SEHNR and CDR2 FQNEAQ (reference sequence). V gave up 5 bases and J gave up 1 base, with 24 bases separating them. The CDR3 totals 20 residues. For the CDR3, the DNA is TGTGCCAGCAGCACAACACCAAATAACAGGGCTGGTTCCTATAATTCACCCCTCCACTTT. It encodes CASSTTPNNRAGSYNSPLHF.

V usage is TRBV7-9 and J usage is TRBJ1-4, with a tentative D call TRBD1 (6 bases). Germline V CDR1 and CDR2: SEHNR, FQNEAQ (reference sequence). The V and J ends lost 1 base and 7 bases respectively, with 19 bases between them. CDR3 size: 17 residues. As DNA, the CDR3 is TGTGCCAGCAGCTTAGACCGGACAGCAAGAATCGGTGAAAAACTGTTTTTT. It specifies CASSLDRTARIGEKLFF.

The chain links TRBV6-5 to TRBJ2-7; 7 bases are a match to TRBD1. The CDR3 has 14 amino acids. Germline V gene data show CDR1 as MNHEY and CDR2 as SVGAGI. The trim removed 6 bases at V and 0 bases at J, leaving 5 bases unmatched. CDR3 sequence reads: CASSRQGDSYEQYF. The CDR3 nucleotides read TGTGCCAGCAGCCGACAGGGAGACTCCTACGAGCAGTACTTC.

This clone was seen only once. One end of the junction fails to match germline, which may point to a read error. The V and J genes are TRBV6-2 or TRBV6-3 and TRBJ2-5; 9 bases fit TRBD1. The CDR3 is made up of 16 amino acids. Germline lookup yields CDR1 MNHEY and CDR2 SVGEGT. CDR3 bases: TGTGCCAGCAGTGACTCCGGGACAGGGAATGAAGAGACCCAGTACTTC. It specifies CASSDSGTGNEETQYF.

This sequence joins TRBV19 and TRBJ2-7; 8 bases are shared with TRBD1. The V gene's germline CDR1 is LNHDA and CDR2 SQIVND (reference sequence). The junction had 7 bases not matched to a gene; V was cut back by 0 bases and J by 6 bases. This CDR3 contains 15 residues. This chain's CDR3 is CASSIDAQGAREQYF. Here the CDR3 DNA reads TGTGCCAGTAGTATAGATGCCCAGGGGGCTCGCGAGCAGTACTTC. The full variable domain, with the rest looked up from reference TRBV19 and TRBJ2-7, is DGGITQSPKYLFRKEGQNVTLSCEQNLNHDAMYWYRQDPGQGLRLIYYSQIVNDFQKGDIAEGYSVSREKKESFPLTVTSAQKNPTAFYLCASSIDAQGAREQYFGPGTRLTVT.

This clone turned up a few times. The chain links TRBV2 to TRBJ1-2, with a possible D match to TRBD1 (6 bases). Germline values: CDR1 SNHLY, CDR2 FYNNEI. This CDR3 has 16 residues. Trimming removed 2 bases from V and 0 bases from J, with 13 bases in between. The chain's CDR3 is CASSELGDTSNYGYTF. DNA of the CDR3: TGTGCCAGCAGTGAACTAGGGGACACGTCTAACTATGGCTACACCTTC.